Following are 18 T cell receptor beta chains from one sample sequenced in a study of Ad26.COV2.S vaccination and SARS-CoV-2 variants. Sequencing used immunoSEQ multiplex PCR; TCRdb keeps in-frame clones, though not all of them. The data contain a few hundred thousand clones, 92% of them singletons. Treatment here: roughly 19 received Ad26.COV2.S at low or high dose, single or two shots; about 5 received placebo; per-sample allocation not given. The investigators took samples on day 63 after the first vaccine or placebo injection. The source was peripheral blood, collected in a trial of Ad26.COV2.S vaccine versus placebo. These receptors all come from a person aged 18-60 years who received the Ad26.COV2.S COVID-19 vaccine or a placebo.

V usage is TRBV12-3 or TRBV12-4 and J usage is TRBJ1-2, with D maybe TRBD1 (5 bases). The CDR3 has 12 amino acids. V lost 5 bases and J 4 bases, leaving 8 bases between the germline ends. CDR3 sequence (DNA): TGTGCCAGCAGTGGGGCAGGCTATGGCTACACCTTC. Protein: CASSGAGYGYTF.

CDR3 amino acids: CASSNRRDSPYEQYF. CDR3 in DNA: TGTGCCAGCAGCAACCGCCGGGACAGTCCCTACGAGCAGTACTTC. This rearrangement joins TRBV9 to TRBJ2-7; 7 bases are shared with TRBD1. The CDR3 is made up of 15 amino acids. V lost 4 bases and J lost 2; bases outside the gene matches: 9. Germline assignment: CDR1 SGDLS and CDR2 YYNGEE.

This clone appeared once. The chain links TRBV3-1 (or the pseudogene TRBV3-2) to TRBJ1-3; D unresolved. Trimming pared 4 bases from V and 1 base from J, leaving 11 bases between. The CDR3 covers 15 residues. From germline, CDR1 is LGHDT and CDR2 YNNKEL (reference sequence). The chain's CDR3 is CASSLLEGSGNTIYF. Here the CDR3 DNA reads TGTGCCAGCAGCCTACTAGAGGGATCTGGAAACACCATATATTTT.

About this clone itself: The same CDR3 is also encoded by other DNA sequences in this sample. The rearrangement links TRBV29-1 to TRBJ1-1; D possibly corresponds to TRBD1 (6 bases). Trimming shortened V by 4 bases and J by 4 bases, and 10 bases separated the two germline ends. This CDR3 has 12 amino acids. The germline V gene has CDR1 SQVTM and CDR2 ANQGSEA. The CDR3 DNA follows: TGCAGCGTTGGGGGGGGCGGCACTGAAGCTTTCTTT. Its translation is CSVGGGGTEAFF.

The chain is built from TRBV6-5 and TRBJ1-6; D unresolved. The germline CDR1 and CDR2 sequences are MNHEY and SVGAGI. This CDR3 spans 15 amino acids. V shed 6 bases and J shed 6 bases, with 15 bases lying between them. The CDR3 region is CASSLEKRSNSPLHF. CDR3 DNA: TGTGCCAGCAGCCTAGAAAAGAGGTCTAATTCACCCCTCCACTTT.

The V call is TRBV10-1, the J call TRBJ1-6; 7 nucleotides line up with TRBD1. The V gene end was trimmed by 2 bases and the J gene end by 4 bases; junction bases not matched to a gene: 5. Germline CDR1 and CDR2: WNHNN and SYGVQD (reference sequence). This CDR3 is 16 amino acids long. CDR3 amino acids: CASSEGDSGYNSPLHF. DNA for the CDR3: TGCGCCAGCAGTGAGGGGGACAGTGGTTATAATTCACCCCTCCACTTT.

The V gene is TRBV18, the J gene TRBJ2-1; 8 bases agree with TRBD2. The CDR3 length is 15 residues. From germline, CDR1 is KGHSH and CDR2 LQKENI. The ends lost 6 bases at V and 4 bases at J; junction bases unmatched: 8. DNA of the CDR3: TGTGCCAGCTCCCTCGGGACTAGAGGATACAATGAGCAGTTCTTC. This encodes CASSLGTRGYNEQFF.

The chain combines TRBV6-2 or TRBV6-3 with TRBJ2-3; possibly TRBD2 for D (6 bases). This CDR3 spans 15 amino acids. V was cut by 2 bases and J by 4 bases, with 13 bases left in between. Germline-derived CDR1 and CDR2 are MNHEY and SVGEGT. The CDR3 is CASSYEPTGADTQYF. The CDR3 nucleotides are TGTGCCAGCAGTTACGAGCCGACGGGGGCAGATACGCAGTATTTT.

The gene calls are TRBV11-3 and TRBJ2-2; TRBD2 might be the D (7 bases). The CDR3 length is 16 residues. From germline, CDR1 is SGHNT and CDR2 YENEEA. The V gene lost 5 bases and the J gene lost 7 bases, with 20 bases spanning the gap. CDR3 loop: CASSPGGRGLNGELFF. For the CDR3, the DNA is TGTGCCAGCAGCCCCGGGGGGCGGGGGCTAAACGGGGAGCTGTTTTTT.

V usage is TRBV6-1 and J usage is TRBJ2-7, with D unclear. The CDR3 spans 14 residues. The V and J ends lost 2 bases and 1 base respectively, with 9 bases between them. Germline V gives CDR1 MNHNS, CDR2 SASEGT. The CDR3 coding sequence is TGTGCCAGCAGTGAATGGCCGGGTTCCTACGAGCAGTACTTC. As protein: CASSEWPGSYEQYF.

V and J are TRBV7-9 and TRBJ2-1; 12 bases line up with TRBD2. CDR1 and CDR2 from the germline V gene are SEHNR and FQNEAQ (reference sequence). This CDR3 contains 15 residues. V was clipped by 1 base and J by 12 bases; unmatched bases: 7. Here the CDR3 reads CASSLEASGGALQFF. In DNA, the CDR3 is TGTGCCAGCAGCTTAGAGGCTAGCGGGGGGGCTTTGCAGTTCTTC.

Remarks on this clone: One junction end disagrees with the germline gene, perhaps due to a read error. In DNA form, the CDR3 reads TGTACCAGCAATTGGGGACAGGGGCTGAAGCCCCAGCATTTT. Translated: CTSNWGQGLKPQHF. This chain connects TRBV28 to TRBJ1-5; 10 bases are a match to TRBD1. Germline lookup yields CDR1 MDHEN and CDR2 SYDVKM. The CDR3 runs to 14 residues.

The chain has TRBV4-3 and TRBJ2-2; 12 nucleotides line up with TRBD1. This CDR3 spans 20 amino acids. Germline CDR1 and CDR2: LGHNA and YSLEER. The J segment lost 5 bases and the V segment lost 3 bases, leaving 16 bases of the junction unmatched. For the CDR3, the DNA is TGCGCCAGCAGCCAGACACCGGGACAGGGGGCGAGCTGGGGAACCGGGGAGCTGTTTTTT. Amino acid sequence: CASSQTPGQGASWGTGELFF.

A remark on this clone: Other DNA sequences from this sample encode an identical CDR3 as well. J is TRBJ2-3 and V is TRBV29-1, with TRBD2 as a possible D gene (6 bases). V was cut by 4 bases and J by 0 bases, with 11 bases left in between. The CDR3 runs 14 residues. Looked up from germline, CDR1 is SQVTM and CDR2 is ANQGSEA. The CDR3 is CSVARAGSTDTQYF. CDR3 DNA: TGCAGCGTTGCTAGGGCGGGGAGCACAGATACGCAGTATTTT.

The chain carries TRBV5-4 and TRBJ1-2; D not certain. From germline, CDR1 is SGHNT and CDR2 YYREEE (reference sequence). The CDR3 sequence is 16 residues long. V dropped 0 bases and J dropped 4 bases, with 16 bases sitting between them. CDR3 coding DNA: TGTGCCAGCAGCTTGGGGTATACCGGGCAGGCCTATGGCTACACCTTC. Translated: CASSLGYTGQAYGYTF.

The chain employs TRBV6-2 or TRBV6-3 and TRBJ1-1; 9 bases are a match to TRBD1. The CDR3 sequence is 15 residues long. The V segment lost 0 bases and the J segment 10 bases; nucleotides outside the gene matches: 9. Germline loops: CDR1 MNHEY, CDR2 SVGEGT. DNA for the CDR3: TGTGCCAGCAGTTACTCGTGGACAGGGGAAAGGGGAGCTTTCTTT. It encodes CASSYSWTGERGAFF.

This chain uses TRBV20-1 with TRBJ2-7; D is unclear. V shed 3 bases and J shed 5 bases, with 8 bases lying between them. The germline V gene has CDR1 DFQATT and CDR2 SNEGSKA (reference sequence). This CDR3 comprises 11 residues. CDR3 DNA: TGCAGTGCTAGGCGGATTGACGAGCAGTACTTC. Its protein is CSARRIDEQYF.

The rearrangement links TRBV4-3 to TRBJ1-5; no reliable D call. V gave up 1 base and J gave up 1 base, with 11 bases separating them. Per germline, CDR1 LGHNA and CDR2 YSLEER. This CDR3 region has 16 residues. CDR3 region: CASSQARGGSNQPQHF. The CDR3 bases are TGCGCCAGCAGCCAAGCCCGAGGAGGCAGCAATCAGCCCCAGCATTTT.